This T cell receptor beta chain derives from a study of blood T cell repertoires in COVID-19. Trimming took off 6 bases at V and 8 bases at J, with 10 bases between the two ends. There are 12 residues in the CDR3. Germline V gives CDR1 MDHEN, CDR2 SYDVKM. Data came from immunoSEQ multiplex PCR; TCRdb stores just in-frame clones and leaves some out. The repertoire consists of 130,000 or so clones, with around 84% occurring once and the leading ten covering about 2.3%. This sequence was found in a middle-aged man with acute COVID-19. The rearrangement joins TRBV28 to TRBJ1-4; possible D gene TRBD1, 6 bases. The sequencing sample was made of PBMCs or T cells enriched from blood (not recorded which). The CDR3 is CASRQGGEKLFF. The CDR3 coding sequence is TGTGCCAGCAGACAGGGCGGAGAAAAACTGTTTTTT.